The 20 T cell receptor beta chains presented below share a single source sample, sequenced in a study of regulatory T cells in long-lasting Graves disease. Time point: newly diagnosed GD, antithyroid drugs for less than 3 months. Scientists built the TCR library using RNA that was extracted from PBMCs. Arm-PCR of CDR3 regions with iRepertoire HTBI primers generated TCR beta libraries. TCRdb ran MiXCR on the multiplex PCR reads and lists one entry per CDR3 protein. The sample shows about 370,000 distinct CDR3 sequences, about a sixth of them seen only once. The source was peripheral blood mononuclear cells (PBMCs), collected at new diagnosis, from a patient treated with antithyroid drugs. These TCRs come from a female donor with Graves disease.

Of note for this clonotype: This could be a read error, since a much larger clone is one nucleotide away. The rearrangement links TRBV12-3 or TRBV12-4 to TRBJ1-5; TRBD1 agrees at 7 bases. The ends lost 6 bases at V and 0 bases at J; junction bases unmatched: 17. This CDR3 has 19 residues. The CDR3 reads CASRPDQGTDLYSNQPQHF. The CDR3 region has the DNA TGTGCCAGCAGGCCCGACCAAGGGACAGACCTCTATAGCAATCAGCCCCAGCATTTT.

This chain links TRBV19 with TRBJ1-1; no reliable D call. This CDR3 has 16 amino acids. CDR1 is LNHDA and CDR2 is SQIVND in the germline V gene (reference sequence). The V and J ends lost 3 bases and 0 bases respectively, with 14 bases between them. For the CDR3, the DNA is TGTGCCAGTAGTATTTGGCGGTTGGGCATGAACACTGAAGCTTTCTTT. Translation gives CASSIWRLGMNTEAFF.

This clonotype has at least ten counts. V gene TRBV19 combines with J gene TRBJ2-3; D might be TRBD1 or TRBD2, each matching 5 bases. V dropped 11 bases and J dropped 0 bases, with 12 bases sitting between them. The CDR3 covers 13 residues. The germline gives CDR1 LNHDA, CDR2 SQIVND (reference sequence). The CDR3 DNA is TGTGCCGTCGGGGCAGGGAGCACAGATACGCAGTATTTT. It translates to CAVGAGSTDTQYF.

This clonotype was seen ten or more times. The chain joins TRBV29-1 to TRBJ1-1; a weak D match, TRBD1 (5 bases). V lost 3 bases, J lost 8 bases, and 13 bases lay in between. CDR1 is SQVTM and CDR2 is ANQGSEA in the germline V gene. The CDR3 runs to 12 residues. The CDR3 sequence: CSVDVTQGEAFF. The CDR3 region has the DNA TGCAGCGTTGACGTTACCCAGGGCGAAGCTTTCTTT.

In its sample, this clonotype was seen many times. The CDR3 region has the DNA TGCGCCAGCAGCCCCGGACAGGGGACCTATGGCTACACCTTC. Translating gives CASSPGQGTYGYTF. The V and J genes are TRBV5-1 and TRBJ1-2, with TRBD1 matching 9 bases. The trim removed 4 bases at V and 4 bases at J, leaving 5 bases unmatched. The CDR3 loop spans 14 amino acids. Germline lookup yields CDR1 SGHRS and CDR2 YFSETQ.

This clonotype was recorded many times. In DNA form, the CDR3 reads TGCAGTGCTAGCGGCTCCAGCCGTGAAGCTTTCTTT. It is translated as CSASGSSREAFF. The chain employs TRBV20-1 and TRBJ1-1; D is undetermined. This CDR3 is 12 amino acids long. Germline CDR1 and CDR2: DFQATT and SNEGSKA (reference sequence). V was clipped by 3 bases and J by 7 bases, with 12 bases between them.

This clonotype was detected many times. V usage is TRBV20-1 and J usage is TRBJ1-5; D ambiguous. This CDR3 is built from 16 residues. The germline CDR1 and CDR2 sequences are DFQATT and SNEGSKA (reference sequence). V shed 0 bases and J shed 0 bases, with 12 bases lying between them. Written as DNA, the CDR3 is TGCAGTGCTAGAGATAAGAGAGGGTATAGCAATCAGCCCCAGCATTTT. Amino acid sequence: CSARDKRGYSNQPQHF.

There are many counts of this clonotype. The chain joins TRBV5-8 to TRBJ2-6; D gene ambiguous. Germline CDR1 reads SGHTS; CDR2 reads YDEGEE. V dropped 3 bases and J dropped 0 bases, with 13 bases sitting between them. The CDR3 is 17 amino acids. The CDR3 sequence: CASSSGSETSGANVLTF. CDR3 sequence (DNA): TGTGCCAGCAGCTCGGGTTCTGAGACCTCTGGGGCCAACGTCCTGACTTTC.

The chain joins TRBV27 to TRBJ2-3, with TRBD2 matching 10 bases. The germline CDR1 and CDR2 sequences are MNHEY and SMNVEV (reference sequence). The V segment lost 6 bases and the J segment 7 bases; nucleotides outside the gene matches: 19. The CDR3 is 18 residues long. The CDR3 nucleotides read TGTGCCAGCAGCCCGGGGCTAGCGGGAGCGGCCCGGGGCCATACGCAGTATTTT. It is translated as CASSPGLAGAARGHTQYF.

This clonotype was found many times. CDR3 amino acids: CASRWASSTDTQYF. The DNA of the CDR3 is TGTGCCAGCAGGTGGGCCTCAAGCACAGATACGCAGTATTTT. The chain is built from TRBV27 and TRBJ2-3; no clear D. The CDR3 contains 14 residues. Per the germline V gene, CDR1 is MNHEY and CDR2 is SMNVEV (reference sequence). V was pared by 6 bases and J by 0 bases, with 10 bases between.

The sample holds many counts of this clonotype. The V and J genes are TRBV6-4 and TRBJ2-2; weak D call: TRBD1 (6 bases). Germline assignment: CDR1 MRHNA and CDR2 SNTAGT. CDR3 size: 13 residues. With 4 bases removed from V and 5 bases from J, the gap between germline ends came to 8 bases. The CDR3 bases are TGTGCCAGCAGTGGGACAGAGACCGGGGAGCTGTTTTTT. Translated: CASSGTETGELFF.

The chain joins TRBV11-2 to TRBJ2-7, with a tentative D call TRBD1 (6 bases). The V and J ends lost 5 bases and 7 bases respectively, with 18 bases between them. Looked up from germline, CDR1 is SGHAT and CDR2 is FQNNGV. This CDR3 region has 14 residues. CDR3 in DNA: TGTGCCAGCAGCGCCCTAGACAGGTTGTGGGAGCAGTACTTC. It yields the protein CASSALDRLWEQYF.

The sample holds many counts of this clonotype. This could be a read error, since a much larger clone is one nucleotide away. No conserved phenylalanine or tryptophan is present at the end of the CDR3, so a read error is the likely explanation. The rearrangement uses TRBV11-2 and TRBJ1-1; D is ambiguous. Deletions cut 6 bases from V and 0 bases from J, with 8 bases between. This CDR3 contains 13 residues. Germline CDR1 SGHAT, CDR2 FQNNGV. The CDR3 DNA is TGTGCCAGCAGTTTGGGGATGAACACTGAAGCTTTCCTT. Its translation is CASSLGMNTEAFL.

This clonotype was seen a handful of times. V usage is TRBV7-9 and J usage is TRBJ2-5; 8 bases line up with TRBD2. J gave up 2 bases and V 3 bases, and 5 bases lay outside the gene matches. Germline loops: CDR1 SEHNR, CDR2 FQNEAQ (reference sequence). This CDR3 has 15 amino acids. The CDR3, as DNA: TGTGCCAGCAGCTTCCAGCGGGGGATACAAGAGACCCAGTACTTC. It translates to CASSFQRGIQETQYF. Based on the CDR3 plus reference TRBV7-9 and TRBJ2-5, the full variable domain is DTGVSQNPRHKITKRGQNVTFRCDPISEHNRLYWYRQTLGQGPEFLTYFQNEAQLEKSRLLSDRFSAERPKGSFSTLEIQRTEQGDSAMYLCASSFQRGIQETQYFGPGTRLLVL.

This clonotype was seen only a few times. V and J are TRBV29-1 and TRBJ2-2; D gene uncertain. V was pared by 4 bases and J by 0 bases, with 6 bases between. This CDR3 is built from 13 residues. Germline CDR1 SQVTM, CDR2 ANQGSEA. Here the CDR3 DNA reads TGCAGCGTTGTACAGACGAACACCGGGGAGCTGTTTTTT. Amino acids: CSVVQTNTGELFF.

On this clonotype: Being one base from a much bigger clone, this may be a read error. The rearrangement uses TRBV6-2 or TRBV6-3 and TRBJ1-2; D unresolved. CDR3 length: 16 amino acids. From germline, CDR1 is MNHEY and CDR2 SVGEGT. CDR3 region: CASGYSNGERGRGYTF. The CDR3 nucleotides read TGTGCCAGCGGTTACTCGAACGGGGAACGAGGTCGAGGCTACACCTTC.

This clonotype was found a few times. The chain combines TRBV30 with TRBJ2-3; 10 bases line up with TRBD2. The V segment lost 5 bases and the J segment 6 bases; nucleotides outside the gene matches: 8. This CDR3 has 14 residues. Germline loops: CDR1 GTSNPN, CDR2 SVGIG (reference sequence). CDR3 loop: CAWRPSGRPDTQYF. In nucleotides, the CDR3 is TGTGCCTGGCGGCCTAGCGGGAGACCCGATACGCAGTATTTT.

This clonotype was recorded at least ten times. The CDR3 DNA reads TGTGCCAGCAGCGGTCCCGGGACAAGCTCCTACGAGCAGTACTTC. The encoded protein is CASSGPGTSSYEQYF. The J gene is TRBJ2-7, the V gene TRBV12-3 or TRBV12-4, with D possibly TRBD1 on 6 matching bases. The CDR3 totals 15 residues. V lost 6 bases and J 0 bases, leaving 15 bases between the germline ends.

The chain recombines TRBV9 with TRBJ1-1; D remains unclear. Germline V lookup: CDR1 SGDLS, CDR2 YYNGEE. This CDR3 comprises 15 residues. Trimming pared 2 bases from V and 7 bases from J, leaving 18 bases between. The CDR3 reads CASSVGDIVGSEAFF. The CDR3 bases are TGTGCCAGCAGCGTCGGCGACATTGTGGGGAGTGAAGCTTTCTTT.

This clonotype was counted ten times or more. The chain has TRBV10-3 and TRBJ1-2; D is ambiguous. The V end lost 4 bases, the J end lost 1 base, and 13 bases lay between the germline ends. CDR1 and CDR2 (germline): ENHRY, SYGVKD. The CDR3 runs 15 residues. In nucleotides, the CDR3 is TGTGCCATCAGTGGGGAACTACAGCGTAACTATGGCTACACCTTC. Its protein product is CAISGELQRNYGYTF.